This T cell receptor beta chain emerged from a study of radiotherapy plus CTLA-4 blockade in lung cancer. Study conclusions and caveats: Interferon-beta, together with early blood T cell clone dynamics, reportedly best predicted response.

On this clone itself: The antigen is undetermined.

The table came from immunoSEQ multiplex PCR; TCRdb's copy has only in-frame clones and leaves some out. Among 80,000 to 95,000 clones listed, under 85% were seen once. The CDR3 totals 19 residues. CDR1 is SGHDT, CDR2 YYEEEE, per germline. Losses at the gene ends were 2 bases for V and 7 bases for J; bases not matched to a gene: 19. The chain recombines TRBV5-6 with TRBJ2-1, with 9 nucleotides matching TRBD2. Sequencing was performed on peripheral blood, taken from a patient treated with radiotherapy plus ipilimumab. This TCR was sampled from a human donor with non-small cell lung cancer who had stable disease on radiotherapy plus ipilimumab. The CDR3 DNA follows: TGTGCCAGCAGCTTATGGAGCGGGAGGAAATCCGTCGGGTTGAATGAGCAGTTCTTC. Translating gives CASSLWSGRKSVGLNEQFF.